The rows below give T cell receptor beta chains drawn from one sample of a study of identical twins. Each CDR3 protein is one row after TCRdb ran MiXCR on the 5' RACE reads. Altogether approximately 590,000 distinct CDR3 sequences are present, over 8.5% being singletons, with the ten largest covering roughly 3%. These same data were also listed under a study on yellow fever vaccine responses in identical twins.

The sequenced sample consisted of PBMCs. All receptors come from a woman aged 18-30 years in good health. The CDR3 runs from the conserved cysteine through the conserved F or W. A D gene is named only where the DNA matches it firmly. A clone size is listed for some rows: how often the clone was seen (once, few, many), or a class if it is expanded.

J: TRBJ2-5; size: few; D: .; V: TRBV9; CDR3: CASSGRTEQETQYF; DNA: TGTGCCAGCAGCGGACGGACAGAACAAGAGACCCAGTACTTC
J: TRBJ2-1; size: many; D: TRBD2; V: TRBV3-1; CDR3: CASSDIAGGPWAEQFF; DNA: TGTGCCAGCAGCGATATAGCGGGAGGGCCATGGGCTGAGCAGTTCTTC
J: TRBJ1-6; size: .; D: TRBD1; V: TRBV2; CDR3: CASSEMGQGNSPLHF; DNA: TGTGCCAGCAGTGAAATGGGACAGGGAAATTCACCCCTCCACTTT
J: TRBJ2-7; size: .; D: .; V: TRBV6-2/TRBV6-3; CDR3: CASSYLEPYEQYF; DNA: TGTGCCAGCAGTTACTTGGAACCTTACGAGCAGTACTTC
J: TRBJ2-2; size: few; D: TRBD2; V: TRBV20-1; CDR3: CSAKLAGGPFTGELFF; DNA: TGCAGTGCTAAACTAGCGGGAGGGCCGTTCACCGGGGAGCTGTTTTTT
J: TRBJ2-4; size: many; D: .; V: TRBV5-1; CDR3: CASSLAGAKNIQYF; DNA: TGCGCCAGCAGCTTGGCAGGGGCCAAAAACATTCAGTACTTC
J: TRBJ2-5; size: few; D: .; V: TRBV7-9; CDR3: CASSFLGIEETQYF; DNA: TGTGCCAGCAGCTTCTTAGGGATTGAGGAGACCCAGTACTTC
J: TRBJ2-1; size: few; D: .; V: TRBV20-1; CDR3: CSARDQGRAYDEQFF; DNA: TGCAGTGCTAGAGATCAGGGGAGGGCCTACGATGAGCAGTTCTTC
J: TRBJ2-5; size: few; D: .; V: TRBV7-9; CDR3: CASSPVIGAGQETQYF; DNA: TGTGCCAGCAGCCCGGTCATCGGGGCCGGACAAGAGACCCAGTACTTC
J: TRBJ2-1; size: many; D: .; V: TRBV7-9; CDR3: CASSLAGTGRSNEQFF; DNA: TGTGCCAGCAGCTTAGCCGGGACGGGCCGGAGTAATGAGCAGTTCTTC
J: TRBJ2-3; size: few; D: TRBD2; V: TRBV20-1; CDR3: CSASLAGGRTDTQYF; DNA: TGCAGTGCTAGTTTAGCGGGAGGCCGCACAGATACGCAGTATTTT